Presented here are 16 T cell receptor beta chains from one specimen sequenced in a study of blood T cells in healthy people across ages. A second PCR, run for about 7 to 11 cycles, used a sample-barcoded 5' primer plus a J-beta primer mix. Using its own MiXCR run on the 5' RACE reads, TCRdb lists one record per CDR3 protein. The sample has over 600,000 distinct CDR3 sequences, about 46% seen once. Sequenced material: blood. The receptors were gathered from a man of 80 years or more in good health.

This sequence joins TRBV6-6 and TRBJ2-2; 8 nucleotides align to TRBD1. Per the germline V gene, CDR1 is MNHNY and CDR2 is SVGAGI (reference sequence). V was pared by 0 bases and J by 7 bases, with 1 base of the junction left unmatched. This CDR3 has 14 amino acids. The CDR3 DNA is TGTGCCAGCAGTTACTCGGACAGGGTCGGGGAGCTGTTTTTT. It yields the protein CASSYSDRVGELFF.

The chain links TRBV27 to TRBJ2-5; no definite D call. CDR3 length equals 13 residues. The V gene's germline CDR1 is MNHEY and CDR2 SMNVEV (reference sequence). V lost 6 bases, J lost 1 base, and 9 bases lay in between. CDR3 residues: CASRGWAQETQYF. CDR3 DNA sequence: TGTGCCAGCAGAGGATGGGCCCAAGAGACCCAGTACTTC.

This clonotype has just a few counts. The CDR3, as DNA: TGTGCCAGCAGCATACAGGGTAACGGGGCCAACGTCCTGACTTTC. Residues: CASSIQGNGANVLTF. The V gene is TRBV5-6, the J gene TRBJ2-6, with D maybe TRBD1 (6 bases). Germline V lookup: CDR1 SGHDT, CDR2 YYEEEE. The length of the CDR3 is 15 residues. The V end lost 4 bases, the J end lost 4 bases, and 12 bases lay between the germline ends. Supplemented by reference TRBV5-6 and TRBJ2-6, the full variable domain reads DAGVTQSPTHLIKTRGQQVTLRCSPKSGHDTVSWYQQALGQGPQFIFQYYEEEERQRGNFPDRFSGHQFPNYSSELNVNALLLGDSALYLCASSIQGNGANVLTFGAGSRLTVL.

This clonotype has just a few counts. The chain couples TRBV27 to TRBJ2-1; the D gene is possibly TRBD1 (6 bases). Trimming stripped 3 bases from V and 3 bases from J, with 12 bases between. The germline V gene has CDR1 MNHEY and CDR2 SMNVEV (reference sequence). This CDR3 has 15 amino acids. The CDR3 reads CASSFLGRGYNEQFF. CDR3 nucleotide sequence: TGTGCCAGCAGTTTTCTCGGCAGGGGCTACAATGAGCAGTTCTTC.

The chain is built from TRBV7-8 and TRBJ2-1; no definite D call. Germline loops: CDR1 SGHVS, CDR2 FQNEAQ. The length of the CDR3 is 12 residues. Trimming stripped 0 bases from V and 7 bases from J, with 4 bases between. CDR3 DNA: TGTGCCAGCAGCTTAGCAATGAATGAGCAGTTCTTC. Protein product: CASSLAMNEQFF.

V and J are TRBV12-3 or TRBV12-4 and TRBJ1-4; maybe TRBD1 (5 bases). The CDR3 runs to 15 residues. Trimming removed 5 bases from V and 0 bases from J, with 10 bases in between. The CDR3 bases are TGTGCCAGCAGTCGGGACGTCTCAACTAATGAAAAACTGTTTTTT. The encoded protein is CASSRDVSTNEKLFF.

This clonotype was detected a few times. The chain carries TRBV29-1 and TRBJ1-2, with 7 nucleotides matching TRBD1. Trimming cost V 6 bases and J 4 bases; bases outside gene matches: 5. This CDR3 has 12 residues. Germline loops: CDR1 SQVTM, CDR2 ANQGSEA. In nucleotides, the CDR3 is TGCAGCGTAGATGACAGGGCCTATGGCTACACCTTC. Protein: CSVDDRAYGYTF.

This chain links TRBV6-2 or TRBV6-3 with TRBJ1-5; unclear D gene. The V gene lost 4 bases and the J gene lost 1 base, with 5 bases spanning the gap. The CDR3 runs 13 residues. Germline CDR1 is MNHEY and CDR2 is SVGEGT. The CDR3 region is CASSSWSNQPQHF. The CDR3, as DNA: TGTGCCAGCAGTTCGTGGAGCAATCAGCCCCAGCATTTT.

The rearrangement links TRBV19 to TRBJ2-2; D possibly matches TRBD1 or TRBD2 (5 bases each). V was trimmed by 8 bases and J by 3 bases, leaving 13 bases between them. Looked up from germline, CDR1 is LNHDA and CDR2 is SQIVND (reference sequence). The CDR3 has 14 residues. CDR3 region: CASRSRGDTGELFF. CDR3 bases: TGTGCCAGTCGATCACGAGGGGACACCGGGGAGCTGTTTTTT.

This clonotype turned up a few times. The genes are TRBV20-1 and TRBJ2-3; the D is unclear. This CDR3 comprises 14 residues. Germline CDR1 is DFQATT and CDR2 is SNEGSKA (reference sequence). V dropped 0 bases and J dropped 3 bases, with 10 bases sitting between them. CDR3 coding DNA: TGCAGTGCTAGAGACAGACTGAGGACAGATACGCAGTATTTT. Translated: CSARDRLRTDTQYF.

The chain couples TRBV12-3 or TRBV12-4 to TRBJ1-5; 9 positions match TRBD1. Trimming took 6 bases from V and 7 from J; bases not matched to a gene: 4. The CDR3 extends over 13 amino acids. The CDR3, as DNA: TGTGCCAGCAGCCGGACAGGGGACCAGCCCCAGCATTTT. This codes for CASSRTGDQPQHF.

This clonotype was seen more than once but under ten times. J is TRBJ2-7 and V is TRBV5-1; weak D call: TRBD2 (6 bases). V was clipped by 4 bases and J by 0 bases, with 23 bases between them. CDR3 size: 18 residues. Germline assignment: CDR1 SGHRS and CDR2 YFSETQ. The CDR3 here is CASSPADPGLRSSYEQYF. CDR3 DNA sequence: TGCGCCAGCAGCCCTGCTGACCCGGGACTCAGGAGCTCCTACGAGCAGTACTTC. The variable domain in full, completed from reference TRBV5-1 and TRBJ2-7, reads KAGVTQTPRYLIKTRGQQVTLSCSPISGHRSVSWYQQTPGQGLQFLFEYFSETQRNKGNFPGRFSGRQFSNSRSEMNVSTLELGDSALYLCASSPADPGLRSSYEQYFGPGTRLTVT.

This rearrangement joins TRBV27 to TRBJ2-7, with D perhaps assigned TRBD1 or TRBD2 (6 bases each). Judging by the DNA end, TRBJ2-5 fits better; the J call may be wrong. The CDR3 runs 15 residues. Germline CDR1 is MNHEY and CDR2 is SMNVEV (reference sequence). The CDR3 sequence: CASSFFTGGTETQYF. The CDR3, as DNA: TGTGCCAGCAGTTTTTTTACCGGGGGCACAGAGACCCAGTACTTC.

This clonotype was picked up a small number of times. The CDR3 DNA reads TGTGCCAGCAGCATGGTGGGCGGTTCTAACTATGGCTACACCTTC. Translating it yields CASSMVGGSNYGYTF. The chain is built from TRBV7-2 and TRBJ1-2; D call uncertain. There are 15 residues in the CDR3. With 5 bases removed from V and 0 bases from J, the gap between germline ends came to 13 bases. Germline loops: CDR1 SGHTA, CDR2 FQGNSA.

The chain uses TRBV12-3 or TRBV12-4 and TRBJ2-7; D not resolved. This CDR3 is 12 amino acids long. Trimming took 2 bases from V and 5 from J, leaving 7 bases between them. The CDR3 loop reads CASSLFSHEQYF. CDR3 nucleotide sequence: TGTGCCAGCAGTTTATTTTCCCACGAGCAGTACTTC.

This clonotype showed up just once. One junction end does not reproduce the germline sequence, and a read error may be involved. This chain uses TRBV12-3 or TRBV12-4 with TRBJ2-6; D possibly corresponds to TRBD1 (5 bases). The CDR3 consists of 15 residues. In nucleotides, the CDR3 is TGTGCCAGCAGTTTAGCAGGACCTGGGGCCAACGTCCCGACTTTC. Residues: CASSLAGPGANVPTF.